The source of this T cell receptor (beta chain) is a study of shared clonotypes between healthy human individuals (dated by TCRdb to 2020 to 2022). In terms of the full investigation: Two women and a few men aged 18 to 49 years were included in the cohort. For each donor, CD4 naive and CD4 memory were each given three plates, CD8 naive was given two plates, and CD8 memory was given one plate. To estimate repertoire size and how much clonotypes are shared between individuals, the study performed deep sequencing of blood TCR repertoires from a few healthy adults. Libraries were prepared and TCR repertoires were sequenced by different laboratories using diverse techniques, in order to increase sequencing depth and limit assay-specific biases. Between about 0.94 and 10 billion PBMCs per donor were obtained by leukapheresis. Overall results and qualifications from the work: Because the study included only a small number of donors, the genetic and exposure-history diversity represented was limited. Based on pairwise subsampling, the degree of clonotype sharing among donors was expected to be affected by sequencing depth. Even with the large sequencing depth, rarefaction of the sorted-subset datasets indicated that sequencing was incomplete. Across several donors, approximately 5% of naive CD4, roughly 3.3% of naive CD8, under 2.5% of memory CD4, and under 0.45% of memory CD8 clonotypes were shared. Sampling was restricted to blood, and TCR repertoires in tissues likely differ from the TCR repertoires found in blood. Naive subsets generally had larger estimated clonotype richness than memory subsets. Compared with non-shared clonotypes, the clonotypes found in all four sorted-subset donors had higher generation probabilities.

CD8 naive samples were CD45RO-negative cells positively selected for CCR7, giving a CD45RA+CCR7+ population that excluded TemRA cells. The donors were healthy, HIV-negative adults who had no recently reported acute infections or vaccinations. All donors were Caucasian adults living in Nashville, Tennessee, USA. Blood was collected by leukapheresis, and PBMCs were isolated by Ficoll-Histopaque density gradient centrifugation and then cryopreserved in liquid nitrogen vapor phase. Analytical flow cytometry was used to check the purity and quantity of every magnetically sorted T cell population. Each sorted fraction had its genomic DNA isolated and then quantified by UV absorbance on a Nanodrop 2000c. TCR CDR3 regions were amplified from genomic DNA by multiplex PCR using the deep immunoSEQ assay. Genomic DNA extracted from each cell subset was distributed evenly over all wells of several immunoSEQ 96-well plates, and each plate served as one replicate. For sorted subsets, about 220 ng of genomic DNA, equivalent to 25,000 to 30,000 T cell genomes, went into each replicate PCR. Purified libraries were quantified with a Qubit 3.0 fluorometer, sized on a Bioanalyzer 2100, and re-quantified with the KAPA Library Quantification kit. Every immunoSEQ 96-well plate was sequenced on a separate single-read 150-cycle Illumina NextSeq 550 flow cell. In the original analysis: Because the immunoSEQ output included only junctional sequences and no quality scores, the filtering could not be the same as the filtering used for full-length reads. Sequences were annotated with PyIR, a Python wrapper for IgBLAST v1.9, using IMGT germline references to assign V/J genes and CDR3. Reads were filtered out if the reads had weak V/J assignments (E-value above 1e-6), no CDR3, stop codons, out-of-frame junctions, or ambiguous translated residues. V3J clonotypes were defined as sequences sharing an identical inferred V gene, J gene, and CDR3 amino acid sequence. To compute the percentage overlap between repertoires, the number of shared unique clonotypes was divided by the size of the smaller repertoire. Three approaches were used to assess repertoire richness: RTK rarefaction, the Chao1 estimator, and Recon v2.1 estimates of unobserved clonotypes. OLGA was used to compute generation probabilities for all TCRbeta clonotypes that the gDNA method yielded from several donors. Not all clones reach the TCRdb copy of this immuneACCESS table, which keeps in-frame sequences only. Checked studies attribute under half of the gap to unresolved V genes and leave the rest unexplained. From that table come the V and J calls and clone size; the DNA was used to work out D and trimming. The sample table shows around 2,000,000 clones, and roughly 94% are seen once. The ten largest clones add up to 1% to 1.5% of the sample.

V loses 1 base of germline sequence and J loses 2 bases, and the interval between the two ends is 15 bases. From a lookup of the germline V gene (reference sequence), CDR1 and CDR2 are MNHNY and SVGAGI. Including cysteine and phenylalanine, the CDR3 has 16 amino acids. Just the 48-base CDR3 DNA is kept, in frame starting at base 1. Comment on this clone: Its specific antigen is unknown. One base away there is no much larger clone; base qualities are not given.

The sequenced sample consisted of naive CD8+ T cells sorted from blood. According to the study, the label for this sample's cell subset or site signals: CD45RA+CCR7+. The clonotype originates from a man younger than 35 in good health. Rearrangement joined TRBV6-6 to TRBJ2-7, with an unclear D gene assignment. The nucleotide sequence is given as TGTGCCAGCAGTTACTACGCGGATACGTCGGCCTACGAGCAGTACTTC. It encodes CASSYYADTSAYEQYF.